The rows below give T cell receptor beta chains drawn from one sample of a study of T cells in Graves' hyperthyroidism and ophthalmopathy. MiXCR, applied by TCRdb to the multiplex PCR reads, yields one record per CDR3 protein. The sample has about 300,000 distinct CDR3 sequences, 13% seen once. Sequencing input: blood. Receptor source: a woman aged 30 to 39 with Graves' hyperthyroidism that later progressed to Graves' ophthalmopathy. Both conserved end residues are part of each CDR3. D genes are given only for firm matches. The size of a clone is reported for some rows only, either as once, few or many, or as a class for expanded clones.

TRBJ2-3 | . | TRBV2 | 14 | few | CASRYGVRTDTQYF | TGTGCCAGCAGATATGGGGTCCGCACAGATACGCAGTATTTT
TRBJ2-3 | . | TRBV19 | 15 | . | CASSIAWSSTDTQYF | TGTGCCAGTAGTATAGCTTGGAGTAGCACAGATACGCAGTATTTT
TRBJ1-1 | . | TRBV18 | 15 | many | CASSPLEFLGAQAFF | TGTGCCAGCTCACCCCTAGAATTCCTCGGGGCGCAAGCTTTCTTT
TRBJ2-3 | . | TRBV7-9 | 17 | many | CASSLGPASRSTDTQYF | TGTGCCAGCAGCTTAGGCCCGGCTAGCCGGAGCACAGATACGCAGTATTTT
TRBJ2-3 | . | TRBV19 | 13 | few | CAISEGNTDTQYF | TGTGCCATAAGTGAGGGTAACACAGATACGCAGTATTTT
TRBJ2-7 | . | TRBV10-3 | 12 | . | CAISENEREQYF | TGTGCCATCAGTGAAAATGAGCGCGAGCAGTACTTC
TRBJ1-1 | . | TRBV6-2/TRBV6-3 | 14 | many | CASSYLIGSTEAFF | TGTGCCAGCAGTTACCTTATCGGCAGCACTGAAGCTTTCTTT
TRBJ2-5 | . | TRBV20-1 | 14 | many | CSAWGLGRGETQYF | TGCAGTGCGTGGGGACTGGGAAGGGGAGAGACCCAGTACTTC
TRBJ2-3 | TRBD2 | TRBV29-1 | 21 | few | CSVQLHPPGLAGGPGTDTQYF | TGCAGCGTCCAACTCCACCCCCCGGGACTAGCGGGAGGGCCGGGCACAGATACGCAGTATTTT
TRBJ1-1 | . | TRBV6-1 | 14 | many | CASSHRTVNTEAFF | TGTGCCAGCAGTCACCGGACGGTTAACACTGAAGCTTTCTTT
TRBJ2-7 | . | TRBV12-3/TRBV12-4 | 14 | many | CASSLELNPHEQYF | TGTGCCAGCAGTTTGGAACTCAACCCCCACGAGCAGTACTTC
TRBJ2-1 | TRBD1 | TRBV4-3 | 15 | . | CASSQDPTGVREQFF | TGCGCCAGCAGCCAAGATCCGACAGGGGTTCGGGAGCAGTTCTTC
TRBJ2-7 | . | TRBV27 | 15 | many | CASSRLSTNYVEQYF | TGTGCCAGCAGCCGCCTCTCAACGAACTACGTCGAGCAGTACTTC
TRBJ2-7 | TRBD2 | TRBV7-8 | 14 | many | CASSPLASSYEQYF | TGTGCCAGCAGCCCACTAGCGTCCTCCTACGAGCAGTACTTC
TRBJ2-1 | . | TRBV28 | 14 | many | CASSRGQSYNEQFF | TGTGCCAGCAGCCGGGGGCAATCCTACAATGAGCAGTTCTTC
TRBJ1-3 | TRBD1 | TRBV12-3/TRBV12-4 | 16 | few | CASSLGQGRSGNTIYF | TGTGCCAGCAGTTTAGGACAGGGGCGCTCTGGAAACACCATATATTTT
TRBJ2-7 | . | TRBV5-1 | 15 | many | CASSSATGAVYEQYF | TGCGCCAGCAGCTCCGCAACGGGGGCTGTCTACGAGCAGTACTTC
TRBJ2-1 | TRBD2 | TRBV3-1 | 17 | many | CASSHQRLAGSGNEQFF | TGTGCCAGCAGCCATCAGCGACTAGCGGGCTCTGGGAATGAGCAGTTCTTC
TRBJ2-5 | . | TRBV24-1 | 13 | . | CATSDGYQETQYF | TGTGCCACCAGTGATGGGTACCAAGAGACCCAGTACTTC
TRBJ2-7 | TRBD2 | TRBV19 | 15 | . | CAGSIDGTNSYEQYF | TGTGCCGGTAGTATCGACGGGACTAACTCCTACGAGCAGTACTTC
TRBJ2-2 | . | TRBV20-1 | 14 | . | CSAGTFVNTGELFF | TGCAGTGCCGGGACTTTCGTGAACACGGGGGAGCTGTTTTTT
TRBJ2-1 | . | TRBV3-1 | 15 | few | CASSHIRASYNEQFF | TGTGCCAGCAGCCACATCCGCGCCTCCTACAATGAGCAGTTCTTC
TRBJ1-6 | . | TRBV20-1 | 13 | many | CSAPGWEGSPLHF | TGCAGTGCCCCCGGGTGGGAGGGTTCACCCCTCCACTTT
TRBJ1-3 | . | TRBV6-2/TRBV6-3 | 15 | few | CASSYPNKLGNTIYF | TGTGCCAGCAGTTACCCGAACAAGCTCGGAAACACCATATATTTT
TRBJ2-7 | . | TRBV28 | 14 | many | CASSFRGLTYEQYF | TGTGCCAGCAGTTTTCGAGGGTTGACCTACGAGCAGTACTTC
TRBJ2-2 | . | TRBV19 | 16 | few | CASSWAGTPRAGELFF | TGTGCCAGTAGTTGGGCCGGGACTCCCCGAGCCGGGGAGCTGTTTTTT
TRBJ2-5 | . | TRBV3-1 | 16 | many | CASSQVDFTYQETQYF | TGTGCCAGCAGCCAAGTGGACTTTACGTACCAAGAGACCCAGTACTTC
TRBJ1-1 | . | TRBV5-1 | 12 | many | CASSLDSHEAFF | TGCGCCAGCAGCTTGGACAGCCATGAAGCTTTCTTT
TRBJ2-1 | . | TRBV3-1 | 16 | many | CASSHYRDLQGNEQFF | TGTGCCAGCAGCCACTACCGGGACTTACAGGGCAATGAGCAGTTCTTC
TRBJ2-5 | . | TRBV4-1 | 12 | few | CASSQDQVTQYF | TGCGCCAGCAGCCAAGATCAGGTGACCCAGTACTTC
TRBJ2-5 | . | TRBV18 | 15 | few | CASSPPTSQQETQYF | TGTGCCAGCTCACCACCGACCAGTCAGCAAGAGACCCAGTACTTC
TRBJ2-7 | . | TRBV7-8 | 17 | few | CASSLAPRITLNHEQYF | TGTGCCAGCAGCTTAGCCCCTAGGATAACTCTCAATCATGAGCAGTACTTC
TRBJ1-2 | TRBD1 | TRBV9 | 14 | . | CASSRPGGSYGYTF | TGTGCCAGCAGCAGACCAGGGGGTAGCTATGGCTACACCTTC
TRBJ1-2 | TRBD1 | TRBV7-9 | 18 | . | CASSLVGTGGRKDYGYTF | TGTGCCAGCAGCTTAGTAGGGACAGGGGGCAGGAAGGACTATGGCTACACCTTC
TRBJ1-1 | TRBD1 | TRBV28 | 16 | many | CASRHDRVGMNTEAFF | TGTGCCAGCAGGCACGACAGGGTCGGCATGAACACTGAAGCTTTCTTT
TRBJ2-2 | TRBD1 | TRBV5-1 | 16 | many | CASSLEGQGAGGELFF | TGCGCCAGCAGCTTGGAGGGACAGGGGGCCGGCGGGGAGCTGTTTTTT
TRBJ2-1 | TRBD1 | TRBV5-4 | 15 | . | CASSLSGQGGNEQFF | TGTGCCAGCAGCTTGTCCGGACAGGGTGGGAATGAGCAGTTCTTC
TRBJ2-7 | TRBD2 | TRBV12-3/TRBV12-4 | 13 | many | CASSTGLHYEQYF | TGTGCCAGCAGCACGGGACTACACTACGAGCAGTACTTC
TRBJ1-1 | TRBD1 | TRBV30 | 12 | many | CAWLTGGTEAFF | TGTGCCTGGTTAACAGGGGGCACTGAAGCTTTCTTT
TRBJ1-6 | . | TRBV12-3/TRBV12-4 | 16 | . | CASSLYRPSGNSPLHF | TGTGCCAGCAGTTTATATCGGCCCTCGGGTAATTCACCCCTCCACTTT
TRBJ1-1 | TRBD1 | TRBV3-1 | 13 | many | CASSQGDSVKAFF | TGTGCCAGCAGCCAAGGGGACAGTGTGAAAGCTTTCTTT